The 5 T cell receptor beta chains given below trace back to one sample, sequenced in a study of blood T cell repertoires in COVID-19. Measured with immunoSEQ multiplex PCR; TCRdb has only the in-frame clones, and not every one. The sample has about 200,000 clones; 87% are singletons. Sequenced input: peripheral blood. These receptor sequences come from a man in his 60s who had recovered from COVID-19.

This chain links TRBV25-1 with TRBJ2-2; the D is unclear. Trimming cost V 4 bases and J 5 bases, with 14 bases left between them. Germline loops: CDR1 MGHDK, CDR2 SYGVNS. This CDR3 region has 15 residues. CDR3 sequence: CASSARVGFTGELFF. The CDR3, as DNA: TGTGCCAGCAGTGCCCGGGTTGGGTTTACCGGGGAGCTGTTTTTT.

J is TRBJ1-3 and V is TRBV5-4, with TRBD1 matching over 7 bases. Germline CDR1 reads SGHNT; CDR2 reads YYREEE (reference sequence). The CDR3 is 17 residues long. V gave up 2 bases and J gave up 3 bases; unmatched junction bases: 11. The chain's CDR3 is CASSLFDRDMDGNTIYF. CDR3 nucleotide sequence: TGTGCCAGCAGCTTATTCGACAGGGATATGGATGGAAACACCATATATTTT.

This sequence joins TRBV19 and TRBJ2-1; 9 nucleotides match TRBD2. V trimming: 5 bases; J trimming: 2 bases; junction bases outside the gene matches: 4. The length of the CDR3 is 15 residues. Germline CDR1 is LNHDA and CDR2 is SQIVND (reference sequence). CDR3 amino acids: CASSLAGVAYNEQFF. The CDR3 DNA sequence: TGTGCCAGTAGTTTAGCGGGAGTGGCCTACAATGAGCAGTTCTTC. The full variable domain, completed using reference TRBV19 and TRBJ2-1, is DGGITQSPKYLFRKEGQNVTLSCEQNLNHDAMYWYRQDPGQGLRLIYYSQIVNDFQKGDIAEGYSVSREKKESFPLTVTSAQKNPTAFYLCASSLAGVAYNEQFFGPGTRLTVL.

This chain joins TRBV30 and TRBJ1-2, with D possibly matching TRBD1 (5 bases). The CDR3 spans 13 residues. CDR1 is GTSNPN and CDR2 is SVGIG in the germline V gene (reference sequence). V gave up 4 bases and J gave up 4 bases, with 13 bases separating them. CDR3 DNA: TGTGCCTGGACTCGTACAGACAGCTATGGCTACACCTTC. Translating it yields CAWTRTDSYGYTF.

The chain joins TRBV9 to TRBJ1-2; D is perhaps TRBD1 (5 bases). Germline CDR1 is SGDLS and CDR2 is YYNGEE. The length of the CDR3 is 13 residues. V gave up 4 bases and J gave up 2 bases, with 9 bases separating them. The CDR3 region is CASSKTANYGYTF. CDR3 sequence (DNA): TGTGCCAGCAGCAAGACAGCAAACTATGGCTACACCTTC.